A single sample is the source of the 26 T cell receptor beta chains below, sequenced in a study of T cell responses to AZD1222 COVID-19 vaccine. Sequencing was performed with immunoSEQ multiplex PCR; in TCRdb, only in-frame clones are kept and a portion is missing. The sample lists around 89,000 clones, around 84% occurring once. The specimen was peripheral blood, collected on day 0 of AZD1222 vaccination. These receptor sequences come from an adult in good health.

This clone was detected only a few times. The CDR3 loop is CASSQDLGTGSDTEAFF. The CDR3 DNA is TGTGCCAGCAGCCAAGATCTGGGGACAGGGAGTGACACTGAAGCTTTCTTT. The chain is built from TRBV3-1 (or the pseudogene TRBV3-2) and TRBJ1-1; 9 bases agree with TRBD1. The CDR3 has 17 residues. CDR1 and CDR2 (germline): LGHDT, YNNKEL (reference sequence). The V gene end was trimmed by 0 bases and the J gene end by 3 bases; junction bases not matched to a gene: 8.

CDR3 loop: CASSLIGEDTEAFF. As DNA, the CDR3 is TGTGCCAGCAGCCTAATAGGAGAGGACACTGAAGCTTTCTTT. V is TRBV3-1 (or the pseudogene TRBV3-2) and J is TRBJ1-1; D gene unclear. CDR3 size: 14 residues. V lost 4 bases and J 3 bases, leaving 12 bases between the germline ends. Looked up from germline, CDR1 is LGHDT and CDR2 is YNNKEL (reference sequence).

J is TRBJ2-7 and V is TRBV3-1 (or the pseudogene TRBV3-2); D remains ambiguous. There are 12 residues in the CDR3. V lost 3 bases and J 2 bases, leaving 5 bases between the germline ends. CDR1 and CDR2 (germline): LGHDT, YNNKEL (reference sequence). In DNA form, the CDR3 reads TGTGCCAGCAGCCAGAATACCTACGAGCAGTACTTC. This translates into CASSQNTYEQYF.

The chain employs TRBV27 and TRBJ1-5; the match to TRBD1 covers 9 bases. Germline V gene lookup returns CDR1 MNHEY and CDR2 SMNVEV (reference sequence). CDR3 length: 16 residues. Germline trimming cut 5 bases from V and 6 bases from J; bases unmatched to any gene: 11. The CDR3 bases are TGTGCCAGCAGTAGGGCAACAGGGGGCCCTGGTCAGCCCCAGCATTTT. Translation gives CASSRATGGPGQPQHF.

This clone was seen a single time. The V and J genes are TRBV18 and TRBJ1-6, with D unclear. V lost 5 bases and J 7 bases, leaving 15 bases between the germline ends. Germline lookup yields CDR1 KGHSH and CDR2 LQKENI. The CDR3 runs to 15 residues. The CDR3 nucleotides are TGTGCCAGCTCATCAAACCCCGGGCAGAATTCACCCCTCCACTTT. This encodes CASSSNPGQNSPLHF.

The chain recombines TRBV6-4 with TRBJ2-1, with D possibly being TRBD1 or TRBD2 (5 bases each). Trimming removed 4 bases at V and 9 bases at J, with 7 bases between. The CDR3 is made up of 11 amino acids. Germline V gene lookup returns CDR1 MRHNA and CDR2 SNTAGT. This CDR3 is CASSAGGEQFF. The CDR3 coding sequence is TGTGCCAGCAGTGCTGGGGGTGAGCAGTTCTTC.

J is TRBJ2-7 and V is TRBV20-1; D may be TRBD1 (6 bases). The CDR3 is 11 amino acids. The V gene's germline CDR1 is DFQATT and CDR2 SNEGSKA (reference sequence). V lost 2 bases to trimming and J lost 6 bases, with 8 bases between them. DNA for the CDR3: TGCAGTGCTAGAACCAGGGGCGAGCAGTACTTC. It translates to CSARTRGEQYF.

This clone came up a few times. This sequence joins TRBV7-2 and TRBJ1-5, with a possible D match to TRBD1 (5 bases). Trimming took 5 bases from V and 5 from J, leaving 10 bases between them. The CDR3 covers 13 residues. From germline, CDR1 is SGHTA and CDR2 FQGNSA. CDR3 bases: TGTGCCAGCAGCCTCGGGACCGATCAGCCCCAGCATTTT. It specifies CASSLGTDQPQHF.

The V and J genes are TRBV5-5 and TRBJ1-2; TRBD1 is a possible D gene (5 bases). This CDR3 has 14 residues. V gave up 3 bases and J gave up 4 bases, with 13 bases separating them. Germline V gene lookup returns CDR1 SGHKS and CDR2 YYEKEE (reference sequence). In DNA form, the CDR3 reads TGTGCCAGCAGCTCTCCGACGGGGCCCTATGGCTACACCTTC. This encodes CASSSPTGPYGYTF.

This clone was recorded only once. This chain joins TRBV11-1 and TRBJ1-1, with no clear D. CDR1 SGHAT and CDR2 FQDESV come from the germline V gene (reference sequence). The CDR3 sequence is 14 residues long. The germline V and J ends were trimmed by 5 bases and 5 bases, with 15 bases remaining between them. CDR3: CASSMDPVGTEAFF. The CDR3 DNA reads as TGTGCCAGCAGCATGGACCCCGTGGGAACTGAAGCTTTCTTT.

The gene calls are TRBV2 and TRBJ1-2; D remains unclear. The CDR3 has 12 amino acids. CDR1 and CDR2 from the germline V gene are SNHLY and FYNNEI. Between the trimmed V and J ends, which lost 1 base and 4 bases, there was a span of 4 bases. CDR3 region: CASSEVLYGYTF. DNA of the CDR3: TGTGCCAGCAGTGAAGTCCTCTATGGCTACACCTTC. The whole variable domain, filled in from reference TRBV2 and TRBJ1-2, reads EPEVTQTPSHQVTQMGQEVILRCVPISNHLYFYWYRQILGQKVEFLVSFYNNEISEKSEIFDDQFSVERPDGSNFTLKIRSTKLEDSAMYFCASSEVLYGYTFGSGTRLTVV.

This rearrangement joins TRBV19 to TRBJ2-7; 10 nucleotides line up with TRBD1. The J segment lost 6 bases and the V segment lost 3 bases, leaving 8 bases of the junction unmatched. CDR1 and CDR2 (germline): LNHDA, SQIVND (reference sequence). CDR3 length equals 15 residues. The CDR3 is CASSILGTGVSEQYF. As DNA, the CDR3 is TGTGCCAGTAGTATCTTAGGGACAGGGGTATCCGAGCAGTACTTC.

V gene TRBV25-1 combines with J gene TRBJ1-1, with TRBD1 matching over 10 bases. CDR1 and CDR2 (germline): MGHDK, SYGVNS. CDR3 length: 13 amino acids. V shed 6 bases and J 4 bases; nucleotides not matched to a gene: 2. DNA for the CDR3: TGTGCCAGCAGGGACAGGGGGGGCACTGAAGCTTTCTTT. It yields the protein CASRDRGGTEAFF.

As for this clone: The sample carries other DNA sequences with the same CDR3. This chain joins TRBV20-1 and TRBJ2-7; TRBD2 matches 8 bases. Germline V gene lookup returns CDR1 DFQATT and CDR2 SNEGSKA (reference sequence). J was trimmed by 2 bases and V by 3 bases; bases with no gene match: 3. The CDR3 totals 13 residues. The CDR3 sequence: CSASGGGTYEQYF. CDR3 in DNA: TGCAGTGCTAGTGGCGGGGGGACCTACGAGCAGTACTTC.

V is TRBV7-9 and J is TRBJ1-4; TRBD1 is a possible D gene (5 bases). Trimming took off 4 bases at V and 5 bases at J, with 11 bases between the two ends. The CDR3 has 14 amino acids. Germline V gene sequence: CDR1 SEHNR, CDR2 FQNEAQ (reference sequence). The CDR3 DNA sequence: TGTGCCAGCAGCTCCGACAGCGGAAATGAAAAACTGTTTTTT. This sequence encodes CASSSDSGNEKLFF. Supplemented by reference TRBV7-9 and TRBJ1-4, the full variable domain reads DTGVSQNPRHKITKRGQNVTFRCDPISEHNRLYWYRQTLGQGPEFLTYFQNEAQLEKSRLLSDRFSAERPKGSFSTLEIQRTEQGDSAMYLCASSSDSGNEKLFFGSGTQLSVL.

This chain uses TRBV18 with TRBJ2-7; possible D gene TRBD2, 6 bases. The CDR3 loop spans 14 amino acids. Trimming stripped 1 base from V and 1 base from J, with 8 bases between. CDR1 KGHSH and CDR2 LQKENI come from the germline V gene. CDR3 coding DNA: TGTGCCAGCTCACCACAGGAGGGTTCCTACGAGCAGTACTTC. It encodes CASSPQEGSYEQYF. The whole variable domain, filled in from reference TRBV18 and TRBJ2-7, reads NAGVMQNPRHLVRRRGQEARLRCSPMKGHSHVYWYRQLPEEGLKFMVYLQKENIIDESGMPKERFSAEFPKEGPSILRIQQVVRGDSAAYFCASSPQEGSYEQYFGPGTRLTVT.

The V and J genes are TRBV3-1 (or the pseudogene TRBV3-2) and TRBJ1-1, with 7 bases matching TRBD1. V lost 3 bases to trimming and J lost 4 bases; unmatched junction nucleotides: 8. Per germline, CDR1 LGHDT and CDR2 YNNKEL (reference sequence). CDR3 size: 15 residues. CDR3 nucleotide sequence: TGTGCCAGCAGCCAGGGATCGACAGGGTCCACTGAAGCTTTCTTT. This sequence encodes CASSQGSTGSTEAFF.

This clone was detected only once. This chain uses TRBV6-5 with TRBJ2-7, with 10 bases identical to TRBD1. In germline, CDR1 is MNHEY, CDR2 SVGAGI. CDR3 length: 16 residues. The ends lost 2 bases at V and 2 bases at J; junction bases unmatched: 6. DNA of the CDR3: TGTGCCAGCAGTTACGGGGACAGGGGCGTCCCCTACGAGCAGTACTTC. This encodes CASSYGDRGVPYEQYF.

In nucleotides, the CDR3 is TGTGCCAGTAGCTCTCCCGGGAGTAATGAAAAACTGTTTTTT. This encodes CASSSPGSNEKLFF. This chain connects TRBV19 to TRBJ1-4, with D hard to call. Trimming pared 6 bases from V and 4 bases from J, leaving 12 bases between. Germline V CDR1 and CDR2: LNHDA, SQIVND (reference sequence). The length of the CDR3 is 14 residues.

This clone was counted between two and nine times. The chain joins TRBV5-1 to TRBJ1-3; D unclear. The CDR3 runs 15 residues. Trimming shortened V by 3 bases and J by 0 bases, and 10 bases separated the two germline ends. Germline V gene lookup returns CDR1 SGHRS and CDR2 YFSETQ. CDR3 loop: CASSSVGDSGNTIYF. CDR3 coding DNA: TGCGCCAGCAGCTCAGTTGGTGACTCTGGAAACACCATATATTTT.

The genes are TRBV18 and TRBJ2-1, with 10 bases matching TRBD2. Germline loops: CDR1 KGHSH, CDR2 LQKENI. Trimming cost V 3 bases and J 2 bases; bases outside gene matches: 1. The length of the CDR3 is 15 residues. CDR3 residues: CASSPLAGAYNEQFF. The CDR3 DNA sequence: TGTGCCAGCTCACCTCTAGCGGGGGCCTACAATGAGCAGTTCTTC.

In DNA, the CDR3 is TGCGCCAGCAGCTTGATTGACAGGGAAGAGACCCAGTACTTC. Amino acids: CASSLIDREETQYF. The gene calls are TRBV5-1 and TRBJ2-5; 7 bases agree with TRBD1. Germline CDR1 and CDR2: SGHRS and YFSETQ. After removal of 1 base from V and 3 bases from J, the junction contained 3 bases not matched to a gene. The CDR3 spans 14 residues.

The rearrangement links TRBV27 to TRBJ1-1, with unresolved D. Germline V gives CDR1 MNHEY, CDR2 SMNVEV (reference sequence). The CDR3 contains 14 residues. Trimming cost V 3 bases and J 2 bases, with 10 bases left between them. DNA for the CDR3: TGTGCCAGCAGTTTGACCCGCTTTAACACTGAAGCTTTCTTT. It is translated as CASSLTRFNTEAFF.

The rearrangement joins TRBV6-1 to TRBJ1-1; D gene uncertain. The germline CDR1 and CDR2 sequences are MNHNS and SASEGT. Trimming left V 1 base short and J 3 bases short, with 12 bases between. The CDR3 has 15 residues. The DNA for the CDR3 is TGTGCCAGCAGTGAAGTAAGGGTTCCGTACACTGAAGCTTTCTTT. Translation gives CASSEVRVPYTEAFF.

The genes are TRBV11-2 and TRBJ2-5; D is unclear. The CDR3 totals 11 residues. V shed 5 bases and J shed 5 bases, with 6 bases lying between them. Germline lookup yields CDR1 SGHAT and CDR2 FQNNGV. CDR3 sequence (DNA): TGTGCCAGCAGCCTTTGGGAGACCCAGTACTTC. Protein sequence: CASSLWETQYF.

This clone has at least ten counts. The chain combines TRBV20-1 with TRBJ2-3; D may correspond to TRBD1 or TRBD2 (5 bases each). The V end lost 3 bases, the J end lost 1 base, and 11 bases lay between the germline ends. Per the germline V gene, CDR1 is DFQATT and CDR2 is SNEGSKA (reference sequence). The CDR3 loop spans 14 amino acids. The CDR3 DNA reads TGCAGTGCTAGTCTGGGACCAGGCACAGATACGCAGTATTTT. Translated, it gives CSASLGPGTDTQYF.